A single sample gave rise to the 28 T cell receptor beta chains below, sequenced in a study of response to subunit inactivated influenza vaccine. TCRdb re-derived calls from the RT-PCR reads in MiXCR, one entry per CDR3 protein. The sample lists 450,000 to 700,000 distinct CDR3 sequences, 11% to 15% occurring once. This material consisted of PBMCs from blood, taken 11 to 12 days after vaccination. The source of these receptors is a man aged 45 to 65 who received an inactivated influenza vaccine.

This clonotype was detected only a few times. The chain carries TRBV14 and TRBJ1-6; possibly TRBD1 for D (6 bases). CDR3 length: 15 residues. V was cut by 2 bases and J by 2 bases, with 7 bases left in between. Germline loops: CDR1 SGHDN, CDR2 FVKESK. CDR3 nucleotide sequence: TGTGCCAGCAGCCAACGGACAGCCTATAATTCACCCCTCCACTTT. Amino acid sequence: CASSQRTAYNSPLHF.

In DNA, the CDR3 is TGTGCCACCAGCAGAGATCTAATGACTAGCGGGAGGAATGAGCAGTTCTTC. This sequence encodes CATSRDLMTSGRNEQFF. V usage is TRBV15 and J usage is TRBJ2-1; TRBD2 matches 13 bases. Germline V gene data show CDR1 as LNHNV and CDR2 as YYDKDF (reference sequence). V was clipped by 0 bases and J by 7 bases; unmatched bases: 6. This CDR3 region has 17 residues.

This clonotype was observed a few times. The chain combines TRBV12-3 or TRBV12-4 with TRBJ2-7; 9 positions match TRBD2. The CDR3 contains 17 residues. V lost 3 bases to trimming and J lost 0 bases; unmatched junction nucleotides: 9. CDR3 sequence reads: CASSLSAGGLSSYEQYF. The DNA for the CDR3 is TGTGCCAGCAGTTTGTCAGCGGGAGGTCTGAGCTCCTACGAGCAGTACTTC.

This clonotype was seen a handful of times. The chain links TRBV20-1 to TRBJ2-5; 7 nucleotides line up with TRBD1. There are 17 residues in the CDR3. Trimming removed 0 bases from V and 4 bases from J; junction bases left unmatched: 14. The germline V gene has CDR1 DFQATT and CDR2 SNEGSKA (reference sequence). CDR3 DNA: TGCAGTGCTAGAGACTTTTACGAGGGGGCGAATTTAGAGACCCAGTACTTC. Its translation: CSARDFYEGANLETQYF.

This clonotype was counted at least ten times. The chain employs TRBV2 and TRBJ1-2; D possibly corresponds to TRBD1 (6 bases). CDR3 size: 14 residues. Germline V CDR1 and CDR2: SNHLY, FYNNEI. Trimming took off 5 bases at V and 3 bases at J, with 13 bases between the two ends. The CDR3 reads CASSKTGIYYGYTF. In DNA, the CDR3 is TGTGCCAGCAGTAAAACAGGGATTTACTATGGCTACACCTTC. The full variable domain, rest sourced from reference TRBV2 and TRBJ1-2, is EPEVTQTPSHQVTQMGQEVILRCVPISNHLYFYWYRQILGQKVEFLVSFYNNEISEKSEIFDDQFSVERPDGSNFTLKIRSTKLEDSAMYFCASSKTGIYYGYTFGSGTRLTVV.

The chain combines TRBV7-6 with TRBJ1-5, with D hard to call. This CDR3 has 16 amino acids. Trimming stripped 0 bases from V and 6 bases from J, with 15 bases between. Germline V gene lookup returns CDR1 SGHVS and CDR2 FNYEAQ. The CDR3, as DNA: TGTGCCAGCAGCTTAGCAGGGAATCGTGGGTCTCAGCCCCAGCATTTT. This encodes CASSLAGNRGSQPQHF.

This clonotype was counted a few times. The chain is built from TRBV19 and TRBJ1-5; 10 nucleotides align to TRBD1. This CDR3 spans 14 amino acids. Germline lookup yields CDR1 LNHDA and CDR2 SQIVND (reference sequence). J gave up 7 bases and V 5 bases, and 5 bases lay outside the gene matches. CDR3 sequence (DNA): TGTGCCAGTAGTCTAAGACAGGGGGCACAGCCCCAGCATTTT. Amino acids: CASSLRQGAQPQHF.

This clonotype was observed a few times. The V gene is TRBV20-1, the J gene TRBJ2-3, with TRBD1 matching 9 bases. Germline CDR1 and CDR2: DFQATT and SNEGSKA (reference sequence). Trimming took 3 bases from V and 4 from J; bases not matched to a gene: 5. The CDR3 loop spans 14 amino acids. The CDR3 nucleotides are TGCAGTGCTAGGAACAGGGGGCAGGCAGATACGCAGTATTTT. Translation: CSARNRGQADTQYF.

There are a few counts of this clonotype. The V gene is TRBV5-1, the J gene TRBJ2-1, with TRBD1 as a possible D gene (6 bases). V lost 4 bases, J lost 10 bases, and 18 bases lay in between. The CDR3 spans 14 residues. The germline gives CDR1 SGHRS, CDR2 YFSETQ. The CDR3 DNA follows: TGCGCCAGCAGCCCCCAGGGGACGGACGGGGAGCAGTTCTTC. Translation gives CASSPQGTDGEQFF.

This clonotype was detected many times. The chain has TRBV7-2 and TRBJ1-5, with 8 bases identical to TRBD1. This CDR3 spans 15 amino acids. V shed 5 bases and J 5 bases; nucleotides not matched to a gene: 8. Germline V gives CDR1 SGHTA, CDR2 FQGNSA. The CDR3 DNA is TGTGCCAGCAGCACCGGGACAGGCATATATCAGCCCCAGCATTTT. Translation gives CASSTGTGIYQPQHF.

With respect to this clonotype: This may be a read error, as it is one base from a much larger clone. The chain combines TRBV7-9 with TRBJ1-1; D uncertain. This CDR3 is 13 amino acids long. V dropped 4 bases and J dropped 3 bases, with 9 bases sitting between them. Germline CDR1 SEHNR, CDR2 FQNEAQ (reference sequence). DNA for the CDR3: TGTGCCAGCAGCTATTGTGACTACACTGAAGCTTTCTTT. It is translated as CASSYCDYTEAFF.

This clonotype was counted ten times or more. The genes are TRBV7-8 and TRBJ2-3, with TRBD2 matching 12 bases. Germline loops: CDR1 SGHVS, CDR2 FQNEAQ. The CDR3 runs to 14 residues. V lost 6 bases to trimming and J lost 6 bases; unmatched junction nucleotides: 4. Written as DNA, the CDR3 is TGTGCCAGCAGACTAGCGGGGGGTTTGGATACGCAGTATTTT. This gives the protein CASRLAGGLDTQYF.

This clonotype appeared many times. The rearrangement joins TRBV12-3 or TRBV12-4 to TRBJ2-3; 7 positions agree with TRBD1. The CDR3 has 16 residues. The junction had 7 bases not matched to a gene; V was cut back by 2 bases and J by 2 bases. CDR3 coding DNA: TGTGCCAGCAGTTTAAGACAGGGCTCTTCCACAGATACGCAGTATTTT. Protein: CASSLRQGSSTDTQYF.

V and J are TRBV28 and TRBJ2-3; 8 nucleotides align to TRBD2. This CDR3 is built from 15 residues. The V segment lost 7 bases and the J segment 4 bases; nucleotides outside the gene matches: 10. CDR1 is MDHEN and CDR2 is SYDVKM in the germline V gene. The CDR3 reads CASTLSGVYPDTQYF. The CDR3 nucleotides are TGTGCCAGCACTCTTAGCGGGGTTTACCCAGATACGCAGTATTTT. Complete variable domain (other parts from reference TRBV28 and TRBJ2-3): DVKVTQSSRYLVKRTGEKVFLECVQDMDHENMFWYRQDPGLGLRLIYFSYDVKMKEKGDIPEGYSVSREKKERFSLILESASTNQTSMYLCASTLSGVYPDTQYFGPGTRLTVL.

This clonotype was seen a few times. The CDR3 DNA reads as TGCGCCAGCAGCTTGGAGATCTCTAGGAGCTCCTACGAGCAGTACTTC. Encoded protein: CASSLEISRSSYEQYF. The chain uses TRBV5-1 and TRBJ2-7; no reliable D call. CDR1 is SGHRS, CDR2 YFSETQ, per germline. Trimming removed 0 bases at V and 0 bases at J, with 13 bases between. CDR3 size: 16 residues.

This clonotype was picked up a small number of times. The gene calls are TRBV20-1 and TRBJ2-1, with 8 bases matching TRBD1. With 0 bases clipped from V and 7 bases from J, the junction kept 5 bases outside the gene matches. In germline, CDR1 is DFQATT, CDR2 SNEGSKA (reference sequence). The CDR3 has 14 residues. As DNA, the CDR3 is TGCAGTGCTAGAGATCTTTACAGGGGGAATGAGCAGTTCTTC. This codes for CSARDLYRGNEQFF.

As regards this clonotype: At one end the junction does not follow the germline gene, possibly because of a read error. The chain has TRBV19 and TRBJ1-5; no firm D call. From germline, CDR1 is LNHDA and CDR2 SQIVND (reference sequence). The CDR3 covers 13 residues. CDR3 in DNA: TGTGCCAGTAGTATGAGGACCGATCAGCCCCAGCCTTTT. Its translation: CASSMRTDQPQPF. Filled out from reference TRBV19 and TRBJ1-5, the complete variable domain reads DGGITQSPKYLFRKEGQNVTLSCEQNLNHDAMYWYRQDPGQGLRLIYYSQIVNDFQKGDIAEGYSVSREKKESFPLTVTSAQKNPTAFYLCASSMRTDQPQPFGDGTRLSIL.

This clonotype has just a few counts. J is TRBJ2-1 and V is TRBV3-1; D gene uncertain. Germline CDR1 reads LGHDT; CDR2 reads YNNKEL (reference sequence). Between the trimmed V and J ends, which lost 0 bases and 8 bases, there was a span of 14 bases. CDR3 size: 15 residues. CDR3 sequence reads: CASSQDLSPSYEQFF. CDR3 in DNA: TGTGCCAGCAGCCAAGATTTGTCCCCGAGTTATGAGCAGTTCTTC.

At least ten counts were recorded for this clonotype. The J gene is TRBJ2-7, the V gene TRBV6-5, with D hard to call. From germline, CDR1 is MNHEY and CDR2 SVGAGI. Trimming pared 0 bases from V and 0 bases from J, leaving 6 bases between. This CDR3 has 14 residues. The CDR3 spells CASSYSGSSYEQYF. In nucleotides, the CDR3 is TGTGCCAGCAGTTACTCTGGCAGCTCCTACGAGCAGTACTTC.

The J gene is TRBJ2-7, the V gene TRBV20-1; D possibly matches TRBD1 or TRBD2 (5 bases each). CDR1 DFQATT and CDR2 SNEGSKA come from the germline V gene (reference sequence). There are 17 residues in the CDR3. V lost 0 bases and J lost 4, with 22 bases in between. CDR3 bases: TGCAGTGCTAGAGATTTTGTGGGGCAACGCGGAGGTTACGAGCAGTACTTC. Amino acid sequence: CSARDFVGQRGGYEQYF.

The gene calls are TRBV9 and TRBJ2-7; weak D call: TRBD2 (6 bases). The V end was cut by 3 bases, the J end by 6 bases, with 16 bases between. The CDR3 covers 14 residues. Germline V gene sequence: CDR1 SGDLS, CDR2 YYNGEE. The CDR3 DNA sequence: TGTGCCAGCAGCGCCAGGGAGGCCCTAGGCGAGCAGTACTTC. Translating gives CASSAREALGEQYF.

This clonotype was seen ten or more times. This rearrangement joins TRBV7-8 to TRBJ1-1, with TRBD1 as a possible D gene (6 bases). The CDR3 totals 15 residues. Per the germline V gene, CDR1 is SGHVS and CDR2 is FQNEAQ. Trimming shortened V by 8 bases and J by 4 bases, and 20 bases separated the two germline ends. CDR3 loop: CASGSRGIGGTEAFF. The CDR3 nucleotides read TGTGCCAGCGGGAGCAGGGGTATTGGAGGCACTGAAGCTTTCTTT.

The chain couples TRBV20-1 to TRBJ2-1, with D maybe TRBD1 (6 bases). Trimming took 5 bases from V and 5 from J, leaving 7 bases between them. Germline V CDR1 and CDR2: DFQATT, SNEGSKA (reference sequence). This CDR3 region has 11 residues. This chain's CDR3 is CSAYRDNEQFF. The CDR3 coding sequence is TGCAGTGCTTACAGGGACAATGAGCAGTTCTTC.

The V gene is TRBV12-3 or TRBV12-4, the J gene TRBJ1-1; D remains ambiguous. Trimming cost V 5 bases and J 3 bases, with 7 bases left between them. This CDR3 contains 12 residues. CDR3 sequence (DNA): TGTGCCAGCAGTACAGACGACACTGAAGCTTTCTTT. Its translation is CASSTDDTEAFF.

This clonotype was seen ten or more times. The rearrangement links TRBV6-2 or TRBV6-3 to TRBJ2-7, with a possible D match to TRBD2 (6 bases). The CDR3 runs to 15 residues. V was clipped by 2 bases and J by 3 bases, with 14 bases between them. The V gene's germline CDR1 is MNHEY and CDR2 SVGEGT. CDR3 amino acids: CASSYPSGLHYEQYF. DNA of the CDR3: TGTGCCAGCAGTTACCCTTCGGGACTTCACTACGAGCAGTACTTC.

A few counts support this clonotype. The V gene is TRBV12-3 or TRBV12-4, the J gene TRBJ2-3; D is unresolved. Deletions cut 2 bases from V and 2 bases from J, with 14 bases between. The CDR3 has 16 residues. The CDR3 DNA sequence: TGTGCCAGCAGTTTAAGACTCACATCTAACACAGATACGCAGTATTTT. Translation: CASSLRLTSNTDTQYF.

This clonotype was found a few times. The J gene is TRBJ2-7, the V gene TRBV7-2; D gene unclear. The CDR3 contains 14 residues. In germline, CDR1 is SGHTA, CDR2 FQGNSA. V lost 1 base and J 1 base, leaving 8 bases between the germline ends. CDR3 in DNA: TGTGCCAGCAGCTTAGAGGGCTATTCCTACGAGCAGTACTTC. It encodes CASSLEGYSYEQYF. Together with reference TRBV7-2 and TRBJ2-7, the CDR3 gives the full variable domain: GAGVSQSPSNKVTEKGKDVELRCDPISGHTALYWYRQSLGQGLEFLIYFQGNSAPDKSGLPSDRFSAERTGGSVSTLTIQRTQQEDSAVYLCASSLEGYSYEQYFGPGTRLTVT.

There are a few counts of this clonotype. The chain combines TRBV9 with TRBJ2-1, with TRBD1 matching over 11 bases. The CDR3 is 16 residues long. The V gene's germline CDR1 is SGDLS and CDR2 YYNGEE. The junction had 3 bases not matched to a gene; V was cut back by 0 bases and J by 4 bases. The CDR3 bases are TGTGCCAGCAGCGTAGGGGGACAGGGGGTTTACAATGAGCAGTTCTTC. Its translation is CASSVGGQGVYNEQFF.